These T cell receptor beta chains were read from a single sample in a study of PD-L1 blockade in urothelial cancer. Libraries were prepared by immunoSEQ multiplex PCR; TCRdb keeps only in-frame clonotypes and omits some of them. The table has 30,000 to 40,000 clones, around 33% seen once; the top ten hold 8.9%. The sequencing used tumor tissue, collected before atezolizumab (anti-PD-L1) treatment. The receptor set was obtained from a man in his fifties or sixties with urothelial cancer. CDR3s include the opening cysteine and the closing phenylalanine or tryptophan.

J gene | CDR3 length | V gene | CDR3 protein
TRBJ2-1 | 13 | TRBV19 | CASSNKGGYEQFF
TRBJ1-2 | 15 | TRBV19 | CASSIDVGGNYGYTF
TRBJ1-4 | 15 | TRBV11-3 | CASSLVSGGGEKLFF
TRBJ1-1 | 13 | TRBV25-1 | CASRKSMNTEAFF
TRBJ1-2 | 15 | TRBV18 | CASSRSGQLNYGYTF
TRBJ1-4 | 14 | TRBV6-8 | CASSYSDRREKLFF
TRBJ2-7 | 14 | TRBV6-8 | CASRLQGALNEQYF
TRBJ1-1 | 14 | TRBV28 | CASSTLTGITEAFF
TRBJ1-3 | 13 | TRBV6-8 | CASSWEGGNTIYF
TRBJ2-1 | 13 | TRBV6-8 | CASRQKAYNEQFF
TRBJ2-3 | 14 | TRBV11-3 | CASSLGVRRDTQYF
TRBJ1-2 | 14 | TRBV4-1 | CASSQSRADYGYTF
TRBJ2-3 | 15 | TRBV6-8 | CASSSVGVSTDTQYF
TRBJ2-2 | 17 | TRBV6-8 | CAISVQPGGSNTGELFF
TRBJ2-7 | 12 | TRBV6-8 | CASSYSRGTGYF
TRBJ1-4 | 14 | TRBV28 | CASSLGAANEKLFF
TRBJ1-1 | 13 | TRBV9 | CASRRTGQTEAFF
TRBJ2-2 | 15 | TRBV25-1 | CASSHQALNTGELFF
TRBJ1-3 | 15 | TRBV28 | CASSGRTGERNTIYF
TRBJ1-4 | 17 | TRBV4-1 | CASSQGAGGIGNEKLFF
TRBJ1-1 | 15 | TRBV7-6 | CASSLIRTGGTEAFF
TRBJ1-2 | 13 | TRBV6-8 | CAISVEQGWSYTF
TRBJ2-6 | 15 | TRBV28 | CASSRRGAGANVLTF
TRBJ1-4 | 14 | TRBV18 | CASSPGDSNEKLFF
TRBJ1-2 | 17 | TRBV4-1 | CASSLEAAATVNYGYTF